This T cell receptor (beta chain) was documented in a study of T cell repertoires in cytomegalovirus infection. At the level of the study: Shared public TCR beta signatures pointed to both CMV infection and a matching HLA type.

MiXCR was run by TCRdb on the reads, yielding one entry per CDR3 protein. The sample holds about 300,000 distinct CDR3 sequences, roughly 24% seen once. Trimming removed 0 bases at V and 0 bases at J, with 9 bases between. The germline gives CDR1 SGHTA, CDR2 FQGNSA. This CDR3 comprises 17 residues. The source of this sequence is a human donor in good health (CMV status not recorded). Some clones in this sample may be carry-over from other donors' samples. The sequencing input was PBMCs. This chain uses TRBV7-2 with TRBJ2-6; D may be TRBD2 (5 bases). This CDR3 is CASSLAGANSGANVLTF. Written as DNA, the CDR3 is TGTGCCAGCAGCTTAGCGGGAGCGAACTCTGGGGCCAACGTCCTGACTTTC.